The 29 T cell receptor beta chains presented below share a single source sample, sequenced in a study of post-analysis software for immune sequencing data. Study-wide findings and caveats: Patients had higher frequencies than controls of about five TRBV segments, including TRBV5-6, TRBV5-1 and TRBV20-1.

Unique molecular identifiers featured in each of the TCR beta cDNA libraries. TCRdb recomputed calls from the PCR reads with MiXCR, one row per CDR3 protein. The sample lists some 690,000 distinct CDR3 sequences, 25% to 30% occurring once. Antigen specificity for these receptors is unknown. The sequenced material came from blood. The receptors were sampled from a girl between 5 and 17 years old with multiple sclerosis.

This clonotype occurred a few times. The chain joins TRBV14 to TRBJ2-1; D perhaps matches TRBD2 (6 bases). Trimming stripped 2 bases from V and 7 bases from J, with 9 bases between. Germline V gene data show CDR1 as SGHDN and CDR2 as FVKESK. The CDR3 spans 13 residues. For the CDR3, the DNA is TGTGCCAGCAGCCAATTCCGGGAGAATGAGCAGTTCTTC. Its translation is CASSQFRENEQFF.

The table lists this clonotype with a few counts. J is TRBJ1-6 and V is TRBV2; possible D gene TRBD1, 5 bases. The ends were cut back, 3 bases at V and 6 bases at J, with 9 bases in the middle. Germline CDR1 SNHLY, CDR2 FYNNEI. CDR3 size: 14 residues. This CDR3 is CASSDQGFNSPLHF. In nucleotides, the CDR3 is TGTGCCAGCAGTGATCAGGGTTTTAATTCACCCCTCCACTTT.

The gene calls are TRBV7-2 and TRBJ1-5; possible D gene TRBD1, 6 bases. The CDR3 contains 14 residues. CDR1 and CDR2 (germline): SGHTA, FQGNSA. The V end lost 6 bases, the J end lost 5 bases, and 14 bases lay between the germline ends. The chain's CDR3 is CASRGGAQDQPQHF. The CDR3 DNA reads TGTGCCAGCAGGGGGGGGGCTCAGGATCAGCCCCAGCATTTT.

The genes are TRBV1 and TRBJ2-7; no check of the table's D call, TRBD1, against the DNA was made. TRBV1 is a documented pseudogene. The length of the CDR3 is 15 residues. CDR3 region: CTSSPHGGFLGEQYF. In DNA, the CDR3 is TGCACCAGCAGCCCCCACGGGGGTTTCCTGGGGGAGCAGTACTTC.

This clonotype came up a few times. CDR3 nucleotides: TGTGCCATCAGTGAGTTAGCGGGAGCAGATACGCAGTATTTT. This codes for CAISELAGADTQYF. The gene calls are TRBV10-3 and TRBJ2-3; the match to TRBD2 covers 9 bases. The CDR3 covers 14 residues. After removal of 1 base from V and 4 bases from J, the junction contained 0 bases not matched to a gene. Germline V gives CDR1 ENHRY, CDR2 SYGVKD.

This clonotype was detected a few times. The V gene is TRBV20-1, the J gene TRBJ2-1; a weak D match, TRBD2 (6 bases). CDR3 length: 14 residues. Trimming shortened V by 3 bases and J by 10 bases, and 19 bases separated the two germline ends. Germline V gene lookup returns CDR1 DFQATT and CDR2 SNEGSKA (reference sequence). CDR3 sequence reads: CSASRSYPAGEQFF. In DNA, the CDR3 is TGCAGTGCTAGTCGGAGTTATCCCGCGGGGGAGCAGTTCTTC.

This clonotype was counted a few times. CDR3 sequence (DNA): TGTGCCATCAGTGAGTCAGCGGCCCTCTTCTATGGCTACACCTTC. This gives the protein CAISESAALFYGYTF. The chain combines TRBV10-3 with TRBJ1-2, with D hard to call. The V gene's germline CDR1 is ENHRY and CDR2 SYGVKD. Trimming cost V 0 bases and J 4 bases, with 12 bases left between them. This CDR3 contains 15 residues.

In its sample, this clonotype was seen a few times. The J gene is TRBJ2-4, the V gene TRBV9, with D possibly being TRBD1 (7 bases). Germline CDR1 reads SGDLS; CDR2 reads YYNGEE. The CDR3 is 15 residues long. V shed 4 bases and J shed 8 bases, with 19 bases lying between them. The chain's CDR3 is CASSLSPGGTDIQYF. CDR3 nucleotide sequence: TGTGCCAGCAGCCTATCGCCAGGGGGGACGGACATTCAGTACTTC. Looking up the rest from reference TRBV9 and TRBJ2-4 gives the full variable domain: DSGVTQTPKHLITATGQRVTLRCSPRSGDLSVYWYQQSLDQGLQFLIQYYNGEERAKGNILERFSAQQFPDLHSELNLSSLELGDSALYFCASSLSPGGTDIQYFGAGTRLSVL.

This clonotype was recorded many times. J is TRBJ2-7 and V is TRBV20-1; TRBD2 is a possible D gene (6 bases). The CDR3 extends over 14 amino acids. V lost 0 bases and J lost 5, with 14 bases in between. CDR1 and CDR2 from the germline V gene are DFQATT and SNEGSKA (reference sequence). CDR3 DNA: TGCAGTGCTAGAGACGGGAGAAGCGACCACGAGCAGTACTTC. This sequence encodes CSARDGRSDHEQYF.

There are a few counts of this clonotype. The V call is TRBV5-1, the J call TRBJ2-2; 9 nucleotides align to TRBD1. V shed 5 bases and J 6 bases; nucleotides not matched to a gene: 8. Germline CDR1 reads SGHRS; CDR2 reads YFSETQ. The CDR3 extends over 15 amino acids. Here the CDR3 DNA reads TGCGCCAGCAGACCGCCGGGACAGGGATCCGGGGAGCTGTTTTTT. Its translation: CASRPPGQGSGELFF.

The gene calls are TRBV20-1 and TRBJ2-1; D not certain. Germline V lookup: CDR1 DFQATT, CDR2 SNEGSKA (reference sequence). V lost 0 bases and J 9 bases, leaving 21 bases between the germline ends. CDR3 size: 16 residues. CDR3 DNA: TGCAGTGCTAGAGATCATATATTCGGGTCTCTAGTTGAGCAGTTCTTC. Protein sequence: CSARDHIFGSLVEQFF.

The V and J genes are TRBV5-6 and TRBJ2-7; no firm D call. The length of the CDR3 is 13 residues. The V gene's germline CDR1 is SGHDT and CDR2 YYEEEE. V shed 6 bases and J shed 2 bases, with 12 bases lying between them. The CDR3 DNA sequence: TGTGCCAGCACCCTTCACGCGCCCTACGAGCAGTACTTC. This translates into CASTLHAPYEQYF.

V usage is TRBV20-1 and J usage is TRBJ2-7; 9 bases match TRBD2. The CDR3 spans 14 residues. Germline V gives CDR1 DFQATT, CDR2 SNEGSKA (reference sequence). Trimming at V came to 2 bases and at J to 4 bases, leaving 6 bases not matched to a gene. The CDR3 is CSARPGLADYEQYF. The CDR3 nucleotides are TGCAGTGCTAGACCGGGACTAGCAGATTACGAGCAGTACTTC.

The chain has TRBV7-2 and TRBJ1-2; 8 bases line up with TRBD1. Per the germline V gene, CDR1 is SGHTA and CDR2 is FQGNSA. This CDR3 has 16 residues. Trimming took 3 bases from V and 0 from J; bases not matched to a gene: 6. The CDR3 nucleotides are TGTGCCAGCAGCTTGGAACCGGGACAGGCTAACTATGGCTACACCTTC. It yields the protein CASSLEPGQANYGYTF.

V usage is TRBV7-2 and J usage is TRBJ1-5, with D uncertain. Trimming took 3 bases from V and 5 from J, leaving 5 bases between them. The CDR3 is made up of 12 amino acids. Looked up from germline, CDR1 is SGHTA and CDR2 is FQGNSA. The CDR3 DNA reads TGTGCCAGCAGCTTTTGGGATCAGCCCCAGCATTTT. It codes for CASSFWDQPQHF.

This chain joins TRBV29-1 and TRBJ2-3; no reliable D call. The CDR3 is 14 residues long. V gave up 7 bases and J gave up 4 bases, with 18 bases separating them. Germline V gene data show CDR1 as SQVTM and CDR2 as ANQGSEA. The CDR3 DNA sequence: TGCAGCGGTAACTTTGGGCTAGTCTCAGATACGCAGTATTTT. Translated, it gives CSGNFGLVSDTQYF.

The chain links TRBV21-1 to TRBJ2-7. TRBV21-1 is annotated as a pseudogene. The CDR3 extends over 14 amino acids. The CDR3 is CASSKGGQVYEQYF. The CDR3 nucleotides read TGTGCCAGCAGCAAAGGTGGGCAGGTCTACGAGCAGTACTTC.

The rearrangement uses TRBV29-1 and TRBJ2-1; the D gene is possibly TRBD1 (5 bases). V was cut by 7 bases and J by 4 bases, with 8 bases left in between. From germline, CDR1 is SQVTM and CDR2 ANQGSEA. The CDR3 has 11 amino acids. The CDR3 nucleotides are TGCAGCGCCCAGGGATACAATGAGCAGTTCTTC. It specifies CSAQGYNEQFF.

This chain connects TRBV28 to TRBJ2-1; 13 bases align to TRBD2. CDR3 size: 13 residues. V lost 9 bases, J lost 6 bases, and 2 bases stayed unmatched. CDR1 is MDHEN and CDR2 is SYDVKM in the germline V gene. The CDR3 DNA follows: TGTGCCAGAGGACTAGCGGGGGTCAATGAGCAGTTCTTC. Its protein is CARGLAGVNEQFF.

This clonotype showed up many times. This rearrangement joins TRBV20-1 to TRBJ2-1; 8 positions agree with TRBD1. The CDR3 totals 15 residues. J gave up 10 bases and V 2 bases, and 13 bases lay outside the gene matches. Germline V gives CDR1 DFQATT, CDR2 SNEGSKA (reference sequence). The CDR3 spells CSARSVQGGITEQFF. CDR3 in DNA: TGCAGTGCTAGATCTGTACAGGGGGGAATCACGGAGCAGTTCTTC.

Many counts were recorded for this clonotype. The V gene is TRBV29-1, the J gene TRBJ2-1; TRBD1 aligns across 7 bases. CDR1 is SQVTM, CDR2 ANQGSEA, per germline. The CDR3 covers 12 residues. Germline trimming cut 7 bases from V and 10 bases from J; bases unmatched to any gene: 10. CDR3 amino acids: CSARDREYEQFF. CDR3 sequence (DNA): TGCAGCGCCAGAGACAGGGAATACGAGCAGTTCTTC.

The chain recombines TRBV5-1 with TRBJ1-1; D gene uncertain. Germline V lookup: CDR1 SGHRS, CDR2 YFSETQ. Trimming removed 4 bases at V and 0 bases at J, with 19 bases between. CDR3 length: 17 residues. CDR3 sequence reads: CASSPRWTTSLNTEAFF. The CDR3 DNA is TGCGCCAGCAGCCCGCGGTGGACGACCAGCTTGAACACTGAAGCTTTCTTT.

This chain joins TRBV5-1 and TRBJ2-7; maybe TRBD2 (7 bases). The J call could be wrong; TRBJ2-4 is a better fit for the DNA end. The CDR3 totals 16 residues. Germline V gene lookup returns CDR1 SGHRS and CDR2 YFSETQ. The CDR3 loop is CASSLALRGAMDIQYF. CDR3 sequence (DNA): TGCGCCAGCAGCTTGGCCCTCCGGGGGGCTATGGACATTCAGTACTTC.

As concerns this clonotype: This may be a read error, as it is one base from a much larger clone. The chain links TRBV11-2 to TRBJ2-1; no firm D call. The V end lost 4 bases, the J end lost 4 bases, and 11 bases lay between the germline ends. This CDR3 contains 14 residues. Germline V CDR1 and CDR2: SGHAT, FQNNGV. The CDR3 loop reads CASSWAATYNEQFF. Written as DNA, the CDR3 is TGTGCCAGCAGCTGGGCGGCTACTTACAATGAGCAGTTCTTC.

The rearrangement uses TRBV5-1 and TRBJ2-5, with 8 positions matching TRBD1. The CDR3 is 15 residues long. Looked up from germline, CDR1 is SGHRS and CDR2 is YFSETQ. V was pared by 4 bases and J by 4 bases, with 9 bases of the junction left unmatched. The CDR3 DNA sequence: TGCGCCAGCAGCGTCGGACAGGGTAGGGCAGAGACCCAGTACTTC. Encoded protein: CASSVGQGRAETQYF.

The gene calls are TRBV7-2 and TRBJ1-1; 9 bases are shared with TRBD1. The germline CDR1 and CDR2 sequences are SGHTA and FQGNSA. CDR3 length: 16 residues. Trimming removed 5 bases from V and 6 bases from J; junction bases left unmatched: 13. CDR3 nucleotide sequence: TGTGCCAGCAGCCCACTTGTCCCGGGACAGGGACCTGAAGCTTTCTTT. It is translated as CASSPLVPGQGPEAFF.

This clonotype was seen a handful of times. The chain carries TRBV7-9 and TRBJ2-1; D unclear. V dropped 8 bases and J dropped 6 bases, with 8 bases sitting between them. CDR3 length equals 11 residues. The V gene's germline CDR1 is SEHNR and CDR2 FQNEAQ (reference sequence). The CDR3 DNA reads as TGTGCCAGCGGCCCGGCCAATGAGCAGTTCTTC. Encoded protein: CASGPANEQFF.

The sample holds a few counts of this clonotype. The V and J genes are TRBV28 and TRBJ2-1, with 8 bases aligning to TRBD2. The CDR3 covers 14 residues. The germline gives CDR1 MDHEN, CDR2 SYDVKM. Trimming cost V 6 bases and J 4 bases; bases outside gene matches: 5. In DNA, the CDR3 is TGTGCCAGCAGAAGCGGGGGAGTTTACAATGAGCAGTTCTTC. Protein: CASRSGGVYNEQFF.

V usage is TRBV7-2 and J usage is TRBJ2-7; tentatively, D is TRBD2 (6 bases). Trimming removed 4 bases from V and 6 bases from J, with 10 bases in between. The CDR3 length is 12 residues. Germline-derived CDR1 and CDR2 are SGHTA and FQGNSA. Here the CDR3 reads CASSSTGGEQYF. In DNA, the CDR3 is TGTGCCAGCAGCTCCACCGGGGGCGAGCAGTACTTC.